This TCR beta chain is drawn from a study of regulatory T cells in long-lasting Graves disease. Regarding the study as a whole: New patients shared roughly 1,000 public clonotypes, and persistent patients shared more, with 2,741. Persistent disease samples used TRBV28, TRBJ1-2 and TRBJ2-5 preferentially.

Both iRepertoire HTBI primers and Arm-PCR of CDR3 regions were used to build the TCR beta libraries. TCRdb analysed the multiplex PCR reads with MiXCR anew, one entry per CDR3 protein. The sample contains around 500,000 distinct CDR3 sequences, about 12% of which appear only once. The germline V gene encodes CDR1 MNHEY and CDR2 SMNVEV (reference sequence). The CDR3 totals 13 residues. V lost 5 bases to trimming and J lost 5 bases, with 10 bases between them. In this sample, this clonotype turned up many times. Its antigen is undetermined. Indicated time point: newly diagnosed GD, antithyroid drugs for less than 3 months. PBMC-derived RNA was used for the TCR library. The same sample was also studied in work on T cells in Graves' hyperthyroidism and ophthalmopathy. That paper states: Ophthalmopathy, which appeared later, was predicted by the model a median about 6.8 months before onset.

This chain uses TRBV27 with TRBJ1-5; no definite D call. Sample: peripheral blood mononuclear cells (PBMCs), taken at new diagnosis, from a patient treated with antithyroid drugs. The TCR was taken from a woman younger than 45 with Graves disease. This chain's CDR3 is CASSRVVHQPQHF. For the CDR3, the DNA is TGTGCCAGCAGTCGTGTGGTCCATCAGCCCCAGCATTTT.